This paragraph reports one T cell receptor beta chain. Its matching antigen is unknown. This specimen belongs to a study of shared clonotypes between healthy human individuals. Notes on the study in general: The authors sampled blood alone, and tissue repertoires likely differ.

The CDR3 contains 13 residues. Trimming removed 0 bases at V and 6 bases at J, with 9 bases between. Germline loops: CDR1 MNHEY, CDR2 SVGAGI. Clones were read by immunoSEQ multiplex PCR, and TCRdb kept only the in-frame ones, dropping some. The sample has about 520,000 clones; over 70% are singletons. Healthy HIV-negative adults with no recent acute infections or vaccinations were recruited as donors. The specimen was PBMCs. The genes are TRBV6-5 and TRBJ2-7; D not certain. The receptor's source is a woman aged 40 to 50 in good health. Some clones in this sample may be carry-over from other donors' samples. CDR3: CASSYSSPGEQYF. The CDR3, as DNA: TGTGCCAGCAGTTACTCGTCCCCGGGCGAGCAGTACTTC.